Following are 23 T cell receptor beta chains from one sample sequenced in a study of vaccination and CD4 T cells after COVID-19. Antigens of these TCRs are unknown. Sequenced with the Oncomine TCR Beta short-read assay was DNA taken from cultured CD4+ T cells. TCRdb independently ran MiXCR on the PCR reads; one entry per CDR3 protein. The data hold 6,900 or so distinct CDR3 sequences, with over 35% observed a single time. Treatment denoted: roughly nine-day PBMC culture with coronavirus spike peptide pools or control peptides (ViraFEST assay). Before the COVID-19 pandemic (2011-2018), CD4+ T cells were obtained from the unexposed donor. Sequencing used CD4+ T cells from blood, cultured in vitro. These TCRs come from a human donor in good health.

The chain recombines TRBV6-1 with TRBJ2-7; possible D gene TRBD1, 6 bases. Germline assignment: CDR1 MNHNS and CDR2 SASEGT. Trimming shortened V by 10 bases and J by 3 bases, and 10 bases separated the two germline ends. This CDR3 region has 11 residues. CDR3 sequence (DNA): TGTGCCACCAGCAGGGGCTACGAGCAGTACTTC. Its protein product is CATSRGYEQYF.

The chain joins TRBV6-2 or TRBV6-3 to TRBJ2-5; 7 positions match TRBD2. The CDR3 runs to 13 residues. Germline CDR1 is MNHEY and CDR2 is SVGEGT. Trimming removed 7 bases from V and 5 bases from J; junction bases left unmatched: 7. The CDR3 protein is CASIPGGVETQYF. CDR3 nucleotide sequence: TGTGCCAGCATCCCGGGAGGAGTGGAGACCCAGTACTTC.

CDR3 sequence reads: CSASWTERRGAYEQYF. CDR3 coding DNA: TGCAGTGCTAGTTGGACCGAGAGGCGGGGGGCCTACGAGCAGTACTTC. The chain employs TRBV20-1 and TRBJ2-7; 8 bases are shared with TRBD2. The germline gives CDR1 DFQATT, CDR2 SNEGSKA (reference sequence). CDR3 length: 16 amino acids. The junction had 12 bases not matched to a gene; V was cut back by 3 bases and J by 2 bases.

This clonotype appeared a few times. This chain uses TRBV11-2 with TRBJ2-1; 8 bases are shared with TRBD2. Looked up from germline, CDR1 is SGHAT and CDR2 is FQNNGV. This CDR3 region has 16 residues. The V segment lost 5 bases and the J segment 0 bases; nucleotides outside the gene matches: 6. The CDR3 protein is CASSTRGAASYNEQFF. The CDR3, as DNA: TGTGCCAGCAGCACGCGGGGGGCAGCCTCCTACAATGAGCAGTTCTTC. Full variable domain (remainder filled in from reference TRBV11-2 and TRBJ2-1): EAGVAQSPRYKIIEKRQSVAFWCNPISGHATLYWYQQILGQGPKLLIQFQNNGVVDDSQLPKDRFSAERLKGVDSTLKIQPAKLEDSAVYLCASSTRGAASYNEQFFGPGTRLTVL.

The chain carries TRBV7-9 and TRBJ2-7; no reliable D call. Trimming cost V 1 base and J 3 bases, with 7 bases left between them. This CDR3 comprises 13 residues. The germline gives CDR1 SEHNR, CDR2 FQNEAQ (reference sequence). Here the CDR3 reads CASSLGKDYEQYF. CDR3 coding DNA: TGTGCCAGCAGCTTAGGGAAGGACTACGAGCAGTACTTC.

The J gene is TRBJ2-7, the V gene TRBV7-9; 9 nucleotides line up with TRBD1. The CDR3 extends over 17 amino acids. Looked up from germline, CDR1 is SEHNR and CDR2 is FQNEAQ (reference sequence). J lost 6 bases, V lost 8 bases, and 20 bases had no gene match. The CDR3 sequence is CASYGNRGLSAVSEQYF. The CDR3 DNA reads as TGTGCCAGCTACGGGAACAGGGGGCTTTCGGCTGTGAGCGAGCAGTACTTC.

The gene calls are TRBV27 and TRBJ1-1; no clear D gene. This CDR3 region has 14 residues. The V gene lost 5 bases and the J gene lost 0 bases, with 10 bases spanning the gap. Germline V lookup: CDR1 MNHEY, CDR2 SMNVEV (reference sequence). The CDR3 here is CASSPLTMNTEAFF. CDR3 in DNA: TGTGCCAGCAGTCCCCTCACAATGAACACTGAAGCTTTCTTT.

The J gene is TRBJ1-3, the V gene TRBV7-2; D unclear. CDR1 is SGHTA, CDR2 FQGNSA, per germline. V was shortened by 4 bases and J by 1 base, with 17 bases between the two germline ends. The CDR3 loop spans 17 amino acids. The CDR3 DNA is TGTGCCAGCAGCTCCCCACTGGGCCGGCGATCTGGAAACACCATATATTTT. Protein product: CASSSPLGRRSGNTIYF.

This clonotype was detected a few times. The chain combines TRBV11-2 with TRBJ2-7; 9 bases map to TRBD1. This CDR3 contains 13 residues. CDR1 SGHAT and CDR2 FQNNGV come from the germline V gene. Losses at the gene ends were 5 bases for V and 4 bases for J; bases not matched to a gene: 3. CDR3 DNA sequence: TGTGCCAGCAGCCGAGGACAGGGGTACGAGCAGTACTTC. As protein: CASSRGQGYEQYF.

This clonotype has just a few counts. The chain carries TRBV27 and TRBJ1-2; D unresolved. Germline CDR1 reads MNHEY; CDR2 reads SMNVEV (reference sequence). The CDR3 loop spans 14 amino acids. With 4 bases removed from V and 8 bases from J, the gap between germline ends came to 17 bases. DNA for the CDR3: TGTGCCAGCAGTTACGGGTCAGGTACTTCAGGCTACACCTTC. Translation gives CASSYGSGTSGYTF.

The rearrangement uses TRBV20-1 and TRBJ1-1, with D maybe TRBD1 (5 bases). CDR1 is DFQATT and CDR2 is SNEGSKA in the germline V gene (reference sequence). V was pared by 5 bases and J by 2 bases, with 21 bases between. The CDR3 totals 16 residues. The CDR3 reads CSAAWSFRRGNTEAFF. The CDR3 DNA is TGCAGTGCTGCATGGAGTTTCCGGAGGGGAAACACTGAAGCTTTCTTT.

CDR3: CASSDRDRGYNSPLHF. In nucleotides, the CDR3 is TGTGCCAGCAGTGACCGGGACAGGGGGTATAATTCACCCCTCCACTTT. The chain carries TRBV6-2 or TRBV6-3 and TRBJ1-6; 11 bases align to TRBD1. V was pared by 5 bases and J by 4 bases, with 4 bases of the junction left unmatched. This CDR3 spans 16 amino acids. The germline V gene has CDR1 MNHEY and CDR2 SVGEGT.

J is TRBJ1-1 and V is TRBV3-1; perhaps TRBD1 as D (5 bases). The CDR3 runs 13 residues. V was trimmed by 4 bases and J by 4 bases, leaving 10 bases between them. Germline CDR1 LGHDT, CDR2 YNNKEL (reference sequence). CDR3 sequence reads: CASSLGGITEAFF. CDR3 DNA sequence: TGTGCCAGCAGCCTCGGGGGGATCACTGAAGCTTTCTTT.

The V gene is TRBV7-2, the J gene TRBJ2-7; possibly TRBD2 for D (6 bases). The V gene lost 1 base and the J gene lost 0 bases, with 13 bases spanning the gap. Germline V CDR1 and CDR2: SGHTA, FQGNSA. The CDR3 is 16 residues long. Here the CDR3 DNA reads TGTGCCAGCAGCTTAGTGGTGCTAGCGAGCTCCTACGAGCAGTACTTC. Translated, it gives CASSLVVLASSYEQYF.

This clonotype was detected a few times. V usage is TRBV24-1 and J usage is TRBJ2-3; possible D gene TRBD2, 6 bases. Looked up from germline, CDR1 is KGHDR and CDR2 is SFDVKD. Trimming removed 0 bases at V and 1 base at J, with 16 bases between. CDR3 length: 18 residues. This chain's CDR3 is CATSDLAAGTLGTDTQYF. The CDR3 bases are TGTGCCACCAGTGATTTGGCTGCGGGGACGCTCGGCACAGATACGCAGTATTTT.

The chain couples TRBV20-1 to TRBJ2-3, with TRBD2 matching 10 bases. Germline CDR1 is DFQATT and CDR2 is SNEGSKA (reference sequence). This CDR3 comprises 17 residues. V gave up 6 bases and J gave up 4 bases; unmatched junction bases: 16. The CDR3 sequence is CSATTGLAGARADTQYF. The CDR3 DNA is TGCAGTGCCACCACAGGGCTAGCGGGAGCCAGGGCAGATACGCAGTATTTT.

The chain uses TRBV28 and TRBJ1-2, with a possible D match to TRBD1 (6 bases). Germline assignment: CDR1 MDHEN and CDR2 SYDVKM. The CDR3 sequence is 14 residues long. V lost 6 bases and J lost 4, with 15 bases in between. The CDR3 reads CASSLPGGSYGYTF. CDR3 in DNA: TGTGCCAGCAGCCTCCCGGGGGGCAGCTATGGCTACACCTTC.

This clonotype rates as medium-sized. The chain joins TRBV2 to TRBJ2-2; D might be TRBD1 (5 bases). V lost 7 bases and J 6 bases, leaving 15 bases between the germline ends. The CDR3 is 14 amino acids. Germline V gene data show CDR1 as SNHLY and CDR2 as FYNNEI. CDR3 DNA sequence: TGTGCCAGCACCAGGGCAAGAAGCGCCGGGGAGCTGTTTTTT. This sequence encodes CASTRARSAGELFF.

CDR3 DNA: TGTGCCAGCAGCGCTCTGGACAGGGGGAACACTGAAGCTTTCTTT. As protein: CASSALDRGNTEAFF. The gene calls are TRBV7-2 and TRBJ1-1; TRBD1 matches 9 bases. Trimming cost V 5 bases and J 1 base; bases outside gene matches: 5. The germline V gene has CDR1 SGHTA and CDR2 FQGNSA. The CDR3 totals 15 residues.

This clonotype showed up just a few times. The J gene is TRBJ1-1, the V gene TRBV6-5; D call uncertain. The CDR3 length is 14 residues. V was trimmed by 4 bases and J by 2 bases, leaving 11 bases between them. Germline values: CDR1 MNHEY, CDR2 SVGAGI. The DNA for the CDR3 is TGTGCCAGCAGTTCCCAGATTCTCAACACTGAAGCTTTCTTT. It is translated as CASSSQILNTEAFF.

The chain joins TRBV7-2 to TRBJ1-3; 8 bases fit TRBD1. There are 15 residues in the CDR3. CDR1 SGHTA and CDR2 FQGNSA come from the germline V gene. V trimming: 0 bases; J trimming: 4 bases; junction bases outside the gene matches: 2. CDR3 coding DNA: TGTGCCAGCAGCTTAGCAGCAGGGGGCGGAAACACCATATATTTT. Translating gives CASSLAAGGGNTIYF. Combining the CDR3 with reference TRBV7-2 and TRBJ1-3 gives the whole variable domain GAGVSQSPSNKVTEKGKDVELRCDPISGHTALYWYRQSLGQGLEFLIYFQGNSAPDKSGLPSDRFSAERTGGSVSTLTIQRTQQEDSAVYLCASSLAAGGGNTIYFGEGSWLTVV.

V and J are TRBV19 and TRBJ2-1, with 10 bases matching TRBD2. The junction had 8 bases not matched to a gene; V was cut back by 5 bases and J by 7 bases. CDR1 and CDR2 from the germline V gene are LNHDA and SQIVND (reference sequence). The CDR3 is made up of 15 amino acids. CDR3 DNA: TGTGCCAGTAGTGGGGGAGGACTAGCGGAAAATGAGCAGTTCTTC. Amino acid sequence: CASSGGGLAENEQFF.

This chain connects TRBV28 to TRBJ1-1, with unresolved D. V dropped 2 bases and J dropped 4 bases, with 14 bases sitting between them. This CDR3 is built from 15 residues. Germline assignment: CDR1 MDHEN and CDR2 SYDVKM. Here the CDR3 DNA reads TGTGCCAGCAGTTTAGGGTGGCAGGCATCCACTGAAGCTTTCTTT. As protein: CASSLGWQASTEAFF. The full variable domain, in which reference TRBV28 and TRBJ1-1 provide the parts outside the CDR3, is DVKVTQSSRYLVKRTGEKVFLECVQDMDHENMFWYRQDPGLGLRLIYFSYDVKMKEKGDIPEGYSVSREKKERFSLILESASTNQTSMYLCASSLGWQASTEAFFGQGTRLTVV.